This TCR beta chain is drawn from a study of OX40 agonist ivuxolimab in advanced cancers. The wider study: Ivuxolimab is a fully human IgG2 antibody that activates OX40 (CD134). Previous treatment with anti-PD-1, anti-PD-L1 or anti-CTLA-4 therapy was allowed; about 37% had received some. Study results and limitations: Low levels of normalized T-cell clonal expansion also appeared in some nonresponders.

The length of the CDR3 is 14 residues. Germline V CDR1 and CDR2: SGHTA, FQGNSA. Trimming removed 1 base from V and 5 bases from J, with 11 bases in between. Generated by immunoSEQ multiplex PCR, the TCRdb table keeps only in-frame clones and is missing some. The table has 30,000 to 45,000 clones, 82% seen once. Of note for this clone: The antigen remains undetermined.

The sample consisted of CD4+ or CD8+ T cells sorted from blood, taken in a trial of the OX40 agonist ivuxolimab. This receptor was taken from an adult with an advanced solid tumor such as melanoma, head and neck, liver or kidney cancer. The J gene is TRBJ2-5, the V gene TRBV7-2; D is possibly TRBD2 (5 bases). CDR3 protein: CASSLVAGGETQYF. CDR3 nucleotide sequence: TGTGCCAGCAGCTTAGTGGCGGGTGGGGAGACCCAGTACTTC. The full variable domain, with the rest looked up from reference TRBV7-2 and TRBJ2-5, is GAGVSQSPSNKVTEKGKDVELRCDPISGHTALYWYRQSLGQGLEFLIYFQGNSAPDKSGLPSDRFSAERTGGSVSTLTIQRTQQEDSAVYLCASSLVAGGETQYFGPGTRLLVL.